This T cell receptor beta chain was found in a study of blood T cell repertoires in COVID-19. Study at large: Acute and convalescent COVID-19 samples came from the United States, Italy and Spain. PBMCs, B-cell-depleted T cells, or T cells were the source of the cDNA or gDNA that made up the material.

Germline V gene lookup returns CDR1 LNHDA and CDR2 SQIVND (reference sequence). This CDR3 spans 13 amino acids. Trimming cost V 6 bases and J 6 bases, with 12 bases left between them. Per the study methods: Estimated nucleated cell counts came from reference gene primer amplification. Profiled with immunoSEQ multiplex PCR; TCRdb holds only in-frame clones, not every one. The D gene and trimming were derived from the DNA, and the V and J assignments and clone size from that table. Of some 120,000 clones in the sample, roughly 83% were seen once. The chain employs TRBV19 and TRBJ1-5; the D gene is possibly TRBD1 (6 bases). The sample taken for sequencing was peripheral blood. This TCR came from a human donor in a cohort sampled during active COVID-19. The CDR3 nucleotides read TGTGCCAGTAGACAGGGAATATTTCAGCCCCAGCATTTT. This gives the protein CASRQGIFQPQHF.